This T cell receptor (beta chain) was captured by sequencing in a study of breast tumors, draining lymph nodes, adjacent tissues. The CDR3 is 17 residues long. Germline V gene lookup returns CDR1 LGHNA and CDR2 YNFKEQ. Unmatched junction bases numbered 6, after V lost 1 base and J lost 5 bases. This clonotype was recorded at least ten times. Its target is not known. A single record per CDR3 protein comes from TCRdb applying MiXCR to the multiplex PCR reads. The sample lists over 200,000 distinct CDR3 sequences; less than 40% were seen once. General study results and limits: Tumor repertoires ranked between lymph nodes and nontumor tissue in diversity, with V and J gene preferences.

The lymph nodes were axillary draining lymph nodes from breast cancer patients. This chain joins TRBV4-2 and TRBJ2-2; 11 nucleotides line up with TRBD2. The source of this sequence is a female donor with breast cancer. Some clones in this sample may be carry-over from other donors' samples. Sequencing input: axillary lymph node tissue. The CDR3 nucleotides read TGTGCCAGCAGCCAAGCCGGGACTAGCGGATCTACCGGGGAGCTGTTTTTT. Amino acid sequence: CASSQAGTSGSTGELFF.